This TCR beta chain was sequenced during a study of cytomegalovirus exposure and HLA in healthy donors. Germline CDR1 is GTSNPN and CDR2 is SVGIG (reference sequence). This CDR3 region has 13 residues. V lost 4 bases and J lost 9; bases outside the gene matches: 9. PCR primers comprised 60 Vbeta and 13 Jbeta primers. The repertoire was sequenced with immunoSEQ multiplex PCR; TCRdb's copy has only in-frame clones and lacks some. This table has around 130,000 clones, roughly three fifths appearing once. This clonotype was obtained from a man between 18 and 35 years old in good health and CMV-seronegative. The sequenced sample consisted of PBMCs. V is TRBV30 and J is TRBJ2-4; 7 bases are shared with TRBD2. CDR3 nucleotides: TGTGCCTGGAAAAACCCGGGCGGGGGCATTCAGTACTTC. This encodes CAWKNPGGGIQYF.